This T cell receptor (beta chain) was recorded in a study of brain T cells in children with intractable seizures. Libraries were prepared by immunoSEQ multiplex PCR; TCRdb keeps only in-frame clonotypes and omits some of them. The table has 80,000 or so clones, 85% to 95% seen once. Sequenced material: peripheral blood, taken at surgery. The sequence was obtained from a boy less than two years old with tuberous sclerosis and intractable seizures.

The CDR3 bases are TGCAGCGTTGAACTACGCAGGGCATACGAGACCCAGTACTTC. As protein: CSVELRRAYETQYF. The chain is built from TRBV29-1 and TRBJ2-5; maybe TRBD1 (5 bases). The CDR3 is 14 amino acids. The V gene lost 2 bases and the J gene lost 5 bases, with 15 bases spanning the gap. Germline values: CDR1 SQVTM, CDR2 ANQGSEA.